The clone carrying this T cell receptor beta chain was observed a few times. Its antigen remains unidentified. Extraction of RNA preceded its reverse transcription into cDNA, which served as the sequencing template. TCRdb keeps only in-frame clones here, not all; method: immunoSEQ multiplex PCR. The sample shows over 150,000 clones, roughly three fifths of them seen only once. Using a FACSAria, the CD4+ and CD8+ T cells were sorted from the PBMCs. This record belongs to a study of CD8+ T cells in alopecia areata. General study findings and limits: TCR sharing was clearer in mice than between patients, perhaps partly owing to patient HLA diversity. An increase in clonality over normal scalp was evident in lesional scalp, especially alopecia totalis/universalis.

The length of the CDR3 is 16 residues. The germline V and J ends were trimmed by 3 bases and 6 bases, with 21 bases remaining between them. CDR1 and CDR2 from the germline V gene are MGHRA and YSYEKL. What was sequenced was CD8+ T cells sorted from blood. V and J are TRBV4-1 and TRBJ2-7; possibly TRBD2 for D (6 bases). The sequence came from a human donor in good health. The CDR3 region is CASSHTPGRTSREQYF. CDR3 nucleotide sequence: TGCGCCAGCAGCCACACGCCCGGGAGAACCTCACGCGAGCAGTACTTC.